These T cell receptor beta chains were read from a single sample in a study of response to subunit inactivated influenza vaccine. TCRdb used MiXCR to reprocess the RT-PCR reads, holding one entry per CDR3 protein. The repertoire consists of about 520,000 distinct CDR3 sequences, with about 25% occurring once and the leading ten covering 1.9%. Source: CD4+ T cells sorted from PBMCs, taken 5 days after vaccination. These receptors came from a man aged 50-59 years who received an inactivated influenza vaccine. Each CDR3 is given with its conserved first and last residue. The D gene is left open where the match is weak. Where a row states a size, it is once, few, many or the class of an expanded clone; other rows omit it.

CDR3 protein: CATSDSQGATEAFF; CDR3 DNA: TGTGCCACCAGTGATTCGCAGGGGGCTACTGAAGCTTTCTTT; clone size: NA; D gene: TRBD1; V gene: TRBV24-1; J gene: TRBJ1-1; CDR3 length: 14
CDR3 protein: CASSPVGAGAAREQFF; CDR3 DNA: TGTGCCAGCAGCCCCGTAGGAGCGGGGGCCGCAAGGGAGCAGTTCTTC; clone size: NA; D gene: TRBD2; V gene: TRBV7-2; J gene: TRBJ2-1; CDR3 length: 16
CDR3 protein: CASSLLAGGAGELFF; CDR3 DNA: TGTGCCAGCAGCTTACTCGCGGGAGGGGCCGGGGAGCTGTTTTTT; clone size: NA; D gene: TRBD2; V gene: TRBV7-9; J gene: TRBJ2-2; CDR3 length: 15
CDR3 protein: CSVVEEQFF; CDR3 DNA: TGCAGCGTTGTCGAGGAGCAGTTCTTC; clone size: few; D gene: NA; V gene: TRBV29-1; J gene: TRBJ2-1; CDR3 length: 9
CDR3 protein: CASSWGTSNEQFF; CDR3 DNA: TGCGCCAGCAGCTGGGGGACGTCCAATGAGCAGTTCTTC; clone size: many; D gene: NA; V gene: TRBV5-1; J gene: TRBJ2-1; CDR3 length: 13
CDR3 protein: CASREGASNEKLFF; CDR3 DNA: TGCGCCAGCAGAGAGGGGGCGTCTAATGAAAAACTGTTTTTT; clone size: few; D gene: TRBD1; V gene: TRBV10-2; J gene: TRBJ1-4; CDR3 length: 14
CDR3 protein: CATSRSGGSTDTQYF; CDR3 DNA: TGTGCCACCAGCAGATCCGGGGGCAGCACAGATACGCAGTATTTT; clone size: NA; D gene: NA; V gene: TRBV15; J gene: TRBJ2-3; CDR3 length: 15
CDR3 protein: CASSFSGTGLFEAFF; CDR3 DNA: TGTGCCAGCAGCTTTTCCGGGACAGGCCTCTTTGAAGCTTTCTTT; clone size: few; D gene: TRBD1; V gene: TRBV7-2; J gene: TRBJ1-1; CDR3 length: 15
CDR3 protein: CSARDGASAETQYF; CDR3 DNA: TGCAGTGCTAGAGATGGGGCGTCGGCAGAGACCCAGTACTTC; clone size: few; D gene: NA; V gene: TRBV20-1; J gene: TRBJ2-5; CDR3 length: 14
CDR3 protein: CSARGGDDRGPDEQYF; CDR3 DNA: TGCAGTGCCCGAGGAGGGGATGACAGGGGTCCCGACGAGCAGTACTTC; clone size: NA; D gene: TRBD1; V gene: TRBV20-1; J gene: TRBJ2-7; CDR3 length: 16
CDR3 protein: CASSLAHGAVAQETQYF; CDR3 DNA: TGTGCCAGCAGCTTAGCGCACGGGGCCGTAGCTCAAGAGACCCAGTACTTC; clone size: NA; D gene: NA; V gene: TRBV7-6; J gene: TRBJ2-5; CDR3 length: 17
CDR3 protein: CASSLEGSLVEQFF; CDR3 DNA: TGTGCCAGCAGCTTAGAGGGTAGTTTGGTTGAGCAGTTCTTC; clone size: NA; D gene: NA; V gene: TRBV7-2; J gene: TRBJ2-1; CDR3 length: 14